This T cell receptor (beta chain) was found in a study of STAT5B mutations in CD4+ large granular lymphocyte leukemia. The method was immunoSEQ multiplex PCR; TCRdb's version includes in-frame clones alone and lacks a portion of them. Of under 8,500 clones listed, roughly 89% were seen once; the top ten hold approximately 49%. V lost 0 bases and J 6 bases, leaving 6 bases between the germline ends. This CDR3 contains 13 residues. Germline CDR1 and CDR2: MNHEY and SVGAGI. J is TRBJ1-5 and V is TRBV6-5; the D is unclear. This sequence originates from a woman aged 70-85 years with CD4+ T-cell large granular lymphocyte leukemia. The sample consisted of PBMCs. The CDR3 DNA reads TGTGCCAGCAGTTACTCAGAAGGTCAGCCCCAGCATTTT. It encodes CASSYSEGQPQHF.